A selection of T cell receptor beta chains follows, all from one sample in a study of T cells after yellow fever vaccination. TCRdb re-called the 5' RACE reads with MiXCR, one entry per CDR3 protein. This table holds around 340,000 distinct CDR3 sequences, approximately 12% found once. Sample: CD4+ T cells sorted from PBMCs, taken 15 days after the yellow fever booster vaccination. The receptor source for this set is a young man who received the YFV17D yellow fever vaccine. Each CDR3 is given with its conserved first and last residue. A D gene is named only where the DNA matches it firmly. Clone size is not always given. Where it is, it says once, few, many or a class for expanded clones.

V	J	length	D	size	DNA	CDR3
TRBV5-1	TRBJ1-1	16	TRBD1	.	TGCGCCAGCAGCTTGGGCCGCGGGACAGCGAACACTGAAGCTTTCTTT	CASSLGRGTANTEAFF
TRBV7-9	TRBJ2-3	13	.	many	TGTGCCAGCAGCTTCCTCTCGGGAGATACGCAGTATTTT	CASSFLSGDTQYF
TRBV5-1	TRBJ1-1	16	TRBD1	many	TGCGCCAGCAGCCCCAGGGGGTGGGGGCGCGGCACTGAAGCTTTCTTT	CASSPRGWGRGTEAFF
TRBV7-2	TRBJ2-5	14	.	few	TGTGCCAGCAGCTTCTTAGGGACCGAAGAGACCCAGTACTTC	CASSFLGTEETQYF
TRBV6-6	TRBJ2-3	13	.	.	TGTGCCAGCAGTTACCCCGGGGTAGCGGTGGGGTATTTT	CASSYPGVAVGYF
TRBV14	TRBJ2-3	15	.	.	TGTGCCAGCAGTCGCCAGGGCCCTAGCACAGATACGCAGTATTTT	CASSRQGPSTDTQYF
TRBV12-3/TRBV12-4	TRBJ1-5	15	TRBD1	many	TGTGCCAGCAGTCCAGGACAGGGGAGCAATCAGCCCCAGCATTTT	CASSPGQGSNQPQHF
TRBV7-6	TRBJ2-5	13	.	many	TGTGCCAGCAGCTTACACGGTGAAGAGACCCAGTACTTC	CASSLHGEETQYF
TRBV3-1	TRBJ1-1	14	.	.	TGTGCCAGCAGCTACAGGGAGATGAACACTGAAGCTTTCTTT	CASSYREMNTEAFF
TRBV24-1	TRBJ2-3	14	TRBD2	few	TGTGCCACCAGTGCCCCACTAGCGGGGTCTACGCAGTATTTT	CATSAPLAGSTQYF
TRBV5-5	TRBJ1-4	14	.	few	TGTGCCAGCAGCGTCTCACAGGGAAATGAAAAACTGTTTTTT	CASSVSQGNEKLFF
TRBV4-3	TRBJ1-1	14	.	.	TGCGCCAGCAGCCAAGAACAGGGTCGGACTGAAGCTTTCTTT	CASSQEQGRTEAFF
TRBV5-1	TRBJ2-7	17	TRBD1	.	TGCGCCAGCAGCTTGGGCCCAGGGACAGGAGACTCCTACGAGCAGTACTTC	CASSLGPGTGDSYEQYF
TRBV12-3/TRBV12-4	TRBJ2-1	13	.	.	TGTGCCAGCGGAGCCCGGCTCTTGAATGAGCAGTTCTTC	CASGARLLNEQFF
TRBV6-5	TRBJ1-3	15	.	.	TGTGCCAGCAGTTACACAGGGATCTCTGGAAACACCATATATTTT	CASSYTGISGNTIYF
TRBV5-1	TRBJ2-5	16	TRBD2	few	TGCGCCAGCAGCTTGGGAGCAGCGGGGGGGATCGAGACCCAGTACTTC	CASSLGAAGGIETQYF
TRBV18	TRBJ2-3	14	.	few	TGTGCCAGCTCACCCCCGAACGACAGGGATACGCAGTATTTT	CASSPPNDRDTQYF
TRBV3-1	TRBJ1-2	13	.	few	TGTGCCAGCAGCCAAGCCCAGGGGCACGGCTACACCTTC	CASSQAQGHGYTF
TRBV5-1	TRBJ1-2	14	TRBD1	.	TGCGCCAGCAGCATCCCGGGACAGGACTATGGCTACACCTTC	CASSIPGQDYGYTF
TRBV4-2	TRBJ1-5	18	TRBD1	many	TGTGCCAGCAGCCTCGGGACAGGGGGCGCGGATAGCAATCAGCCCCAGCATTTT	CASSLGTGGADSNQPQHF
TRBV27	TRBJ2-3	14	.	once	TGTGCCAGCAGTTTAGTTCGGGGTAGGGATACGCAGTATTTT	CASSLVRGRDTQYF
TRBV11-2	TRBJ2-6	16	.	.	TGTGCCAGCAGGCCGGGTTTAAGGACTGGGGCCAACGTCCTGACTTTC	CASRPGLRTGANVLTF
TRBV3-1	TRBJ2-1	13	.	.	TGTGCCAGCAGCCAAGACTGGGGAAGTGAGCAGTTCTTC	CASSQDWGSEQFF
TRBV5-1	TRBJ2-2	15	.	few	TGCGCCAGCAGCTTGGCAACAGGTTACACCGGGGAGCTGTTTTTT	CASSLATGYTGELFF
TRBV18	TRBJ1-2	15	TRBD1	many	TGTGCCAGCTCACCACAGGGGGACAGACCCTTGGGCTACACCTTC	CASSPQGDRPLGYTF
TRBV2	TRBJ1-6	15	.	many	TGTGCCAGCAGGGACTACAGGGACCGGGGTTCACCCCTCCACTTT	CASRDYRDRGSPLHF
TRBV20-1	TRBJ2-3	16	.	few	TGCAGTGCTAGCCGTCTGGGGCGGGGAGACACAGATACGCAGTATTTT	CSASRLGRGDTDTQYF
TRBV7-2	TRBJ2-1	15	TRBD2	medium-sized	TGTGCCAGCAGCTTAAGTAGCGGGGGGCTGTATGAGCAGTTCTTC	CASSLSSGGLYEQFF
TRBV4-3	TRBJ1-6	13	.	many	TGCGCCAGCAGCCAAGAAACGAATTCACCCCTCCACTTT	CASSQETNSPLHF
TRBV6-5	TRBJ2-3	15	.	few	TGTGCCAGCCGCCATTCCGTGCGGGGGCCAGATACGCAGTATTTT	CASRHSVRGPDTQYF
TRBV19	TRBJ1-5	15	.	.	TGTGCCAGTAGGACCGGGACGGCCGGTGGTCAGCCCCAGCATTTT	CASRTGTAGGQPQHF
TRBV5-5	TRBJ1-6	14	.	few	TGTGCCAGCAGCTTCGAGGCTGCCAATTCACCCCTCCACTTT	CASSFEAANSPLHF
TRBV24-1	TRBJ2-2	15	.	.	TGTGCCACCAGTACCGGCGACCCAAACACCGGGGAGCTGTTTTTT	CATSTGDPNTGELFF
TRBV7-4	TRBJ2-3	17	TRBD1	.	TGTGCCAGCAGGACCAGCGCGGGACAGGGGTATACAGATACGCAGTATTTT	CASRTSAGQGYTDTQYF
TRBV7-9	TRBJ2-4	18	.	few	TGTGCCAGCAGCTTAGGGGGAGGACAGCGTCTAGCCAAAAACATTCAGTACTTC	CASSLGGGQRLAKNIQYF
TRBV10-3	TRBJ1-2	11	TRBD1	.	TGTGCCACCGGACAGGACTATGGCTACACCTTC	CATGQDYGYTF
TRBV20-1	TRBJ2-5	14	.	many	TGCAGTGCTACCAACAGGGTCACTCGGGAGACCCAGTACTTC	CSATNRVTRETQYF
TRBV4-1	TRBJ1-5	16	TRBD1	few	TGCGCCAGCAGCCAAGGACAGGGATCCACCAATCAGCCCCAGCATTTT	CASSQGQGSTNQPQHF
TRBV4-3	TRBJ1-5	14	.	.	TGCGCCAGCAGCATGGGGGGTAGCAATCAGCCCCAGCATTTT	CASSMGGSNQPQHF
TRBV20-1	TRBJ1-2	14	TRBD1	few	TGCAGTGCTAGGGAACCGGTACAGGGGTACGGCTACACCTTC	CSAREPVQGYGYTF
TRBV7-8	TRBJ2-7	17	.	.	TGTGCCAGCAATTGGGCACGCAGATCGACTGATTCCTACGAGCAGTACTTC	CASNWARRSTDSYEQYF
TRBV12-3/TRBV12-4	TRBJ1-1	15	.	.	TGTGCCAGCAGTCGGGCAGGGGTGAAAAACACTGAAGCTTTCTTT	CASSRAGVKNTEAFF
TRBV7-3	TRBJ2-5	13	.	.	TGTGCCAGCAGCTCCGACGGCCCAGGGGCCCAGTACTTC	CASSSDGPGAQYF
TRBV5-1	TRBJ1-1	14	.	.	TGCGCCAGCAGCTTGGTCACATCCAACACTGAAGCTTTCTTT	CASSLVTSNTEAFF
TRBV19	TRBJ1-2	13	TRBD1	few	TGTGCCAGTAGCAGGGGGGACCTGGATGGCTACACCTTC	CASSRGDLDGYTF
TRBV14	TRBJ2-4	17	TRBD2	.	TGTGCCAGCAGCCAGGCGACTAGCGGGGAACGCAAAAACATTCAGTACTTC	CASSQATSGERKNIQYF
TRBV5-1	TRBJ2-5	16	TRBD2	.	TGCGCCAGCAGCCCTGGACTAGCGGGGGGTTCAGAGACCCAGTACTTC	CASSPGLAGGSETQYF
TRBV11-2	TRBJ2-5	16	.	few	TGTGCCAGCAGCTTAGGTATTGGGGCCGGGCAGGAGACCCAGTACTTC	CASSLGIGAGQETQYF
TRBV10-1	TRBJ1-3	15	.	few	TGCGCCAGCAGTGCGGCGTACTCTGAAGGAAACACCATATATTTT	CASSAAYSEGNTIYF
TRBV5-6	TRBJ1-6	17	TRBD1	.	TGTGCCAGCAGCTTCGCTGGACAGGGGGATTTTGATTCACCCCTCCACTTT	CASSFAGQGDFDSPLHF
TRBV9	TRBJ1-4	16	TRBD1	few	TGTGCCAGCAGCGACCGACCGGGACAGCTAAATGAAAAACTGTTTTTT	CASSDRPGQLNEKLFF
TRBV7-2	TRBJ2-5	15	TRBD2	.	TGTGCCAGCAGCTCCGTTTCTAGCGGGGGAGAGACCCAGTACTTC	CASSSVSSGGETQYF
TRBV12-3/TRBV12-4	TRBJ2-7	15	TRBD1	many	TGTGCCAGCAGTTTTCCGGGACAGGGGGCCTACGAGCAGTACTTC	CASSFPGQGAYEQYF
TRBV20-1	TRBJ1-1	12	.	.	TGCAGTGCCGTGGGGGGATGGACTGAAGCTTTCTTT	CSAVGGWTEAFF